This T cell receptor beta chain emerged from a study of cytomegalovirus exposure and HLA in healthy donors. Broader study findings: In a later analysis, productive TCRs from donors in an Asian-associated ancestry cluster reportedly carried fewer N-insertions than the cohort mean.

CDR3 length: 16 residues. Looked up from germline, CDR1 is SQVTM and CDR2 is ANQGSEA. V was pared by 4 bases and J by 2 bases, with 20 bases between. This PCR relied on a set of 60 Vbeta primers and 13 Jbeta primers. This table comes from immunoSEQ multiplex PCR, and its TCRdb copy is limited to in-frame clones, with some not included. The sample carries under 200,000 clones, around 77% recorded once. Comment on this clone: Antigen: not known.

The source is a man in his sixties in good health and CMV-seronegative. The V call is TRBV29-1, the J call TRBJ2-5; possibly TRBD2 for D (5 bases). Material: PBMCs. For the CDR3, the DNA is TGCAGCGTTGTCTCCCTAGAGGGAGTGGTTCAAGAGACCCAGTACTTC. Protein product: CSVVSLEGVVQETQYF.